This T cell receptor (beta chain) was profiled in a study of T cell responses to AZD1222 COVID-19 vaccine. Background on the study: Timing groups of about 4 and about 12 weeks for second doses were pooled.

With respect to this clone: What it recognizes is unknown.

The data were produced by immunoSEQ multiplex PCR, yet TCRdb's version contains in-frame clones alone and is incomplete. The sample records about 100,000 clones, around 84% being singletons. Whole-study results and caveats: At baseline, just a handful of AZD1222 recipients tested seropositive. The donors showed a predominance of white British ancestry and of females, with possible underestimation of clonal diversity. The repertoires were collected only after the peak T cell response.

CDR1 is SGHDN, CDR2 FVKESK, per germline. Trimming stripped 0 bases from V and 4 bases from J, with 9 bases between. The CDR3 loop spans 14 amino acids. This chain links TRBV14 with TRBJ1-2; D uncertain. The receptor was derived from an adult in good health. The input for sequencing was peripheral blood, taken on day 0 of AZD1222 vaccination. The DNA for the CDR3 is TGTGCCAGCAGCCAAGACGAAGGGTTCTATGGCTACACCTTC. Translation gives CASSQDEGFYGYTF.